These 32 T cell receptor beta chains originate from one sample sequenced in a study of shared clonotypes between healthy human individuals. Some clones are missing from TCRdb's copy, which holds only in-frame ones; the method was immunoSEQ multiplex PCR. The table shows 2.3 million or so clones, with more than 85% occurring only once. Sequencing was carried out using naive CD4+ T cells from PBMCs. The subset is: CD45RA+ positively selected. The receptors come from a man between 18 and 35 years old in good health. Some clones in this sample may be carry-over from other donors' samples.

V usage is TRBV29-1 and J usage is TRBJ2-5, with no clear D. Germline V gene lookup returns CDR1 SQVTM and CDR2 ANQGSEA. The CDR3 is made up of 13 amino acids. With 5 bases removed from V and 1 base from J, the gap between germline ends came to 11 bases. CDR3 coding DNA: TGCAGCGTTAGGCCGGACGGCCAAGAGACCCAGTACTTC. Its protein product is CSVRPDGQETQYF.

The chain is built from TRBV28 and TRBJ2-6, with D possibly TRBD2 on 5 matching bases. Per germline, CDR1 MDHEN and CDR2 SYDVKM. Trimming pared 6 bases from V and 8 bases from J, leaving 17 bases between. This CDR3 is built from 15 residues. CDR3 region: CASSTPSRGPNVLTF. CDR3 nucleotides: TGTGCCAGCAGCACCCCCAGCCGGGGTCCCAACGTCCTGACTTTC.

This clone was seen once. J is TRBJ1-2 and V is TRBV6-5, with D possibly being TRBD1 (5 bases). The CDR3 loop spans 15 amino acids. Germline V gene data show CDR1 as MNHEY and CDR2 as SVGAGI. Trimming shortened V by 4 bases and J by 5 bases, and 17 bases separated the two germline ends. Written as DNA, the CDR3 is TGTGCCAGCAGTTCCCCTGGGGGGACGGGATATGGCTACACCTTC. It codes for CASSSPGGTGYGYTF.

The V gene is TRBV27, the J gene TRBJ2-1; 10 bases are shared with TRBD2. The germline CDR1 and CDR2 sequences are MNHEY and SMNVEV (reference sequence). V lost 5 bases to trimming and J lost 8 bases; unmatched junction nucleotides: 18. This CDR3 spans 18 amino acids. This CDR3 reads CASSRPKPLAGVQYEQFF. CDR3 nucleotide sequence: TGTGCCAGCAGTCGACCCAAACCGCTAGCGGGAGTTCAATATGAGCAGTTCTTC.

CDR3 sequence: CASSLASGNPSSTDTQYF. The CDR3 DNA sequence: TGTGCCAGCAGTTTGGCTAGCGGGAATCCCTCTAGCACAGATACGCAGTATTTT. The V gene is TRBV28, the J gene TRBJ2-3, with TRBD2 identical over 9 bases. V was clipped by 3 bases and J by 0 bases; unmatched bases: 10. Germline CDR1 reads MDHEN; CDR2 reads SYDVKM. The CDR3 is made up of 18 amino acids.

This clone was seen just once. The chain combines TRBV10-1 with TRBJ2-5; D might be TRBD1 (6 bases). The CDR3 is made up of 15 amino acids. The V gene lost 0 bases and the J gene lost 4 bases, with 12 bases spanning the gap. CDR1 and CDR2 (germline): WNHNN, SYGVQD (reference sequence). CDR3 region: CASSESGTPGETQYF. The CDR3 DNA is TGCGCCAGCAGTGAGTCGGGGACACCAGGAGAGACCCAGTACTTC.

This chain connects TRBV7-3 to TRBJ2-1; D not certain. V shed 3 bases and J shed 0 bases, with 9 bases lying between them. This CDR3 spans 15 amino acids. Looked up from germline, CDR1 is SGHTA and CDR2 is FQGTGA. The CDR3 here is CASSFRQSSYNEQFF. CDR3 nucleotide sequence: TGTGCCAGCAGCTTTAGGCAAAGCTCCTACAATGAGCAGTTCTTC.

The chain carries TRBV11-3 and TRBJ2-3, with a weak D call TRBD2 (6 bases). V was clipped by 5 bases and J by 3 bases, with 15 bases between them. Germline CDR1 reads SGHNT; CDR2 reads YENEEA. The CDR3 contains 15 residues. CDR3 DNA: TGTGCCAGCAGCCCCGGGACTTTTGGGACAGATACGCAGTATTTT. Translation gives CASSPGTFGTDTQYF. Filled out from reference TRBV11-3 and TRBJ2-3, the complete variable domain reads EAGVVQSPRYKIIEKKQPVAFWCNPISGHNTLYWYLQNLGQGPELLIRYENEEAVDDSQLPKDRFSAERLKGVDSTLKIQPAELGDSAVYLCASSPGTFGTDTQYFGPGTRLTVL.

CDR3 coding DNA: TGTGCCAGCAGCTTGGGGGCGGGAGGGCCGGGGATCGAGACCCAGTACTTC. Amino acid sequence: CASSLGAGGPGIETQYF. The genes are TRBV5-4 and TRBJ2-5; 9 nucleotides align to TRBD2. The CDR3 extends over 17 amino acids. V was pared by 0 bases and J by 5 bases, with 11 bases of the junction left unmatched. The germline V gene has CDR1 SGHNT and CDR2 YYREEE (reference sequence).

The V gene is TRBV2, the J gene TRBJ2-3; 7 bases fit TRBD2. With 4 bases clipped from V and 3 bases from J, the junction kept 1 base outside the gene matches. The germline gives CDR1 SNHLY, CDR2 FYNNEI. CDR3 length: 13 amino acids. CDR3 DNA: TGTGCCAGCAGTGTGGGACTAACAGATACGCAGTATTTT. Its protein is CASSVGLTDTQYF. The variable domain in full, completed from reference TRBV2 and TRBJ2-3, reads EPEVTQTPSHQVTQMGQEVILRCVPISNHLYFYWYRQILGQKVEFLVSFYNNEISEKSEIFDDQFSVERPDGSNFTLKIRSTKLEDSAMYFCASSVGLTDTQYFGPGTRLTVL.

This clone was detected only a few times. This chain joins TRBV2 and TRBJ1-1; maybe TRBD1 (5 bases). This CDR3 spans 13 amino acids. CDR1 SNHLY and CDR2 FYNNEI come from the germline V gene. V was cut by 5 bases and J by 2 bases, with 9 bases left in between. CDR3 sequence: CASSKGINTEAFF. Here the CDR3 DNA reads TGTGCCAGCAGTAAGGGGATAAACACTGAAGCTTTCTTT.

The gene calls are TRBV7-8 and TRBJ2-5, with D possibly TRBD2 on 6 matching bases. With 3 bases removed from V and 5 bases from J, the gap between germline ends came to 10 bases. CDR3 size: 13 residues. Germline V CDR1 and CDR2: SGHVS, FQNEAQ. Written as DNA, the CDR3 is TGTGCCAGCAGCTTTCGGGGGAGTGAGACCCAGTACTTC. Amino acid sequence: CASSFRGSETQYF.

The V and J genes are TRBV6-5 and TRBJ2-6, with a weak D call TRBD1 (5 bases). Germline CDR1 reads MNHEY; CDR2 reads SVGAGI. Trimming left V 6 bases short and J 1 base short, with 10 bases between. The CDR3 covers 15 residues. CDR3 bases: TGTGCCAGCAGCTTTACAGGTTCTGGGGCCAACGTCCTGACTTTC. Translated: CASSFTGSGANVLTF.

The V and J genes are TRBV5-4 and TRBJ2-7, with 10 bases matching TRBD1. This CDR3 has 16 amino acids. The V gene's germline CDR1 is SGHNT and CDR2 YYREEE (reference sequence). J lost 2 bases, V lost 4 bases, and 9 bases had no gene match. In DNA, the CDR3 is TGTGCCAGCAGCCCCGCGGGGACAGGGGCCCCCTACGAGCAGTACTTC. Protein sequence: CASSPAGTGAPYEQYF.

This chain connects TRBV6-4 to TRBJ1-5; the match to TRBD1 covers 8 bases. With 4 bases clipped from V and 7 bases from J, the junction kept 9 bases outside the gene matches. CDR3 length equals 15 residues. The germline CDR1 and CDR2 sequences are MRHNA and SNTAGT. CDR3 amino acids: CASSATDRGNQPQHF. CDR3 in DNA: TGTGCCAGCAGTGCCACCGACAGGGGAAACCAGCCCCAGCATTTT.

V usage is TRBV19 and J usage is TRBJ2-4; weak D call: TRBD2 (5 bases). This CDR3 spans 17 amino acids. V dropped 3 bases and J dropped 0 bases, with 15 bases sitting between them. The germline V gene encodes CDR1 LNHDA and CDR2 SQIVND (reference sequence). CDR3 protein: CASSIKGLERAKNIQYF. The CDR3 DNA reads TGTGCCAGTAGTATCAAAGGACTGGAGAGAGCCAAAAACATTCAGTACTTC.

This CDR3 reads CASSLGSSGAPRTQYF. CDR3 nucleotide sequence: TGTGCCAGCAGCCTCGGGTCTAGCGGGGCCCCCCGGACCCAGTACTTC. V usage is TRBV5-4 and J usage is TRBJ2-5; 9 bases map to TRBD2. CDR3 size: 16 residues. V shed 4 bases, J shed 7 bases, and the junction held 14 bases outside the gene matches. Germline V gene sequence: CDR1 SGHNT, CDR2 YYREEE (reference sequence). Full variable domain (remainder filled in from reference TRBV5-4 and TRBJ2-5): ETGVTQSPTHLIKTRGQQVTLRCSSQSGHNTVSWYQQALGQGPQFIFQYYREEENGRGNFPPRFSGLQFPNYSSELNVNALELDDSALYLCASSLGSSGAPRTQYFGPGTRLLVL.

The chain recombines TRBV27 with TRBJ2-7, with D possibly matching TRBD2 (6 bases). The CDR3 is made up of 15 amino acids. Germline loops: CDR1 MNHEY, CDR2 SMNVEV (reference sequence). V was clipped by 10 bases and J by 0 bases, with 19 bases between them. The CDR3 DNA sequence: TGTGCCACACAACATAGCGGAAGAAGCTCCTACGAGCAGTACTTC. Its translation is CATQHSGRSSYEQYF.

This clone has only one observation. The chain recombines TRBV5-5 with TRBJ2-7; 7 bases are a match to TRBD1. This CDR3 is 14 amino acids long. J gave up 3 bases and V 4 bases, and 7 bases lay outside the gene matches. The germline V gene has CDR1 SGHKS and CDR2 YYEKEE (reference sequence). Written as DNA, the CDR3 is TGTGCCAGCAGCCTGACAGGGTCCAGCTACGAGCAGTACTTC. Translation gives CASSLTGSSYEQYF.

This chain links TRBV5-4 with TRBJ2-3, with 8 positions matching TRBD2. With 4 bases clipped from V and 6 bases from J, the junction kept 13 bases outside the gene matches. Germline CDR1 SGHNT, CDR2 YYREEE (reference sequence). The CDR3 runs to 16 residues. The CDR3 spells CASSPISGEGGDTQYF. Here the CDR3 DNA reads TGTGCCAGCAGCCCGATTAGCGGGGAGGGTGGTGATACGCAGTATTTT.

The V call is TRBV29-1, the J call TRBJ1-2; TRBD1 matches 7 bases. This CDR3 has 14 residues. V gave up 2 bases and J gave up 6 bases; unmatched junction bases: 9. The germline CDR1 and CDR2 sequences are SQVTM and ANQGSEA. CDR3 in DNA: TGCAGCGTTGAAAAAGGGGGCGATCGGAATGGCTACACCTTC. It codes for CSVEKGGDRNGYTF.

The chain is built from TRBV10-3 and TRBJ2-7; 7 nucleotides line up with TRBD1. V trimming: 1 base; J trimming: 4 bases; junction bases outside the gene matches: 4. Germline loops: CDR1 ENHRY, CDR2 SYGVKD. This CDR3 region has 14 residues. The CDR3, as DNA: TGTGCCATCAGTGAGTATACAGGGGAGTACGAGCAGTACTTC. Translating gives CAISEYTGEYEQYF.

As to this clone: The sample has other DNA sequences that encode this CDR3 too. The chain employs TRBV29-1 and TRBJ2-3, with D perhaps matching TRBD1 (6 bases). CDR1 and CDR2 (germline): SQVTM, ANQGSEA. The CDR3 runs 12 residues. V lost 6 bases and J lost 6, with 13 bases in between. The CDR3 sequence is CSVDPGEDTQYF. CDR3 in DNA: TGCAGCGTAGACCCAGGGGAGGATACGCAGTATTTT.

The V call is TRBV5-1, the J call TRBJ2-3, with D maybe TRBD2 (5 bases). Germline-derived CDR1 and CDR2 are SGHRS and YFSETQ. The germline V and J ends were trimmed by 4 bases and 5 bases, with 11 bases remaining between them. The CDR3 contains 13 residues. The chain's CDR3 is CASSQDLLDTQYF. The CDR3 bases are TGCGCCAGCAGCCAGGACTTGCTAGATACGCAGTATTTT.

The V and J genes are TRBV30 and TRBJ1-4; 9 bases align to TRBD1. The CDR3 is made up of 12 amino acids. Germline CDR1 GTSNPN, CDR2 SVGIG (reference sequence). V dropped 5 bases and J dropped 14; count of bases not matched to a gene: 9. CDR3 in DNA: TGTGCCTGGGGGACAGGGCGTCTGGTCCTGTTTTTT. Translation: CAWGTGRLVLFF.

V is TRBV7-8 and J is TRBJ2-3; TRBD1 matches 10 bases. CDR1 is SGHVS, CDR2 FQNEAQ, per germline. With V trimmed by 5 bases and J by 4 bases, 12 bases remained unmatched. There are 17 residues in the CDR3. The CDR3 coding sequence is TGTGCCAGCAGCCTACCCCGGGACAGGGGCGCGTCAGATACGCAGTATTTT. Translating it yields CASSLPRDRGASDTQYF.

Details on this clone: Other nucleotide sequences in the sample specify the same CDR3. This chain joins TRBV19 and TRBJ1-2; D is unresolved. CDR3 length equals 14 residues. CDR1 and CDR2 (germline): LNHDA, SQIVND (reference sequence). The germline V and J ends were trimmed by 1 base and 0 bases, with 6 bases remaining between them. Here the CDR3 DNA reads TGTGCCAGTAGTATAGCCGGTTCTAACTATGGCTACACCTTC. Translated: CASSIAGSNYGYTF.

The CDR3 is CASSPSRQGAYEQYF. CDR3 bases: TGTGCCAGCAGCCCTAGCCGTCAGGGGGCGTACGAGCAGTACTTC. This chain connects TRBV7-9 to TRBJ2-7; 8 nucleotides match TRBD1. The germline gives CDR1 SEHNR, CDR2 FQNEAQ (reference sequence). Trimming removed 5 bases from V and 4 bases from J; junction bases left unmatched: 10. The CDR3 sequence is 15 residues long.

This chain connects TRBV28 to TRBJ1-3; no clear D. The CDR3 has 15 amino acids. CDR1 is MDHEN and CDR2 is SYDVKM in the germline V gene. V was cut by 6 bases and J by 2 bases, with 14 bases left in between. The chain's CDR3 is CASSSAGKTGNTIYF. In DNA form, the CDR3 reads TGTGCCAGCAGCTCGGCCGGGAAAACTGGAAACACCATATATTTT.

The chain uses TRBV11-3 and TRBJ2-3, with 7 nucleotides matching TRBD1. V dropped 5 bases and J dropped 5; count of bases not matched to a gene: 4. Germline V gene lookup returns CDR1 SGHNT and CDR2 YENEEA. The CDR3 contains 13 residues. The CDR3 DNA reads TGTGCCAGCAGCCCGACAGGGAAAGATACGCAGTATTTT. It encodes CASSPTGKDTQYF.

The CDR3 region has the DNA TGTGCCAGCAGGCGGACCACAGGCTACAATGAGCAGTTCTTC. It encodes CASRRTTGYNEQFF. This chain links TRBV6-1 with TRBJ2-1; tentatively, D is TRBD1 (5 bases). Germline loops: CDR1 MNHNS, CDR2 SASEGT. CDR3 length: 14 residues. Trimming pared 6 bases from V and 3 bases from J, leaving 12 bases between.

For this clone: Other DNA sequences in the same sample also yield this CDR3. In DNA, the CDR3 is TGTGCCAGCAGCGCGGGCCGAAGCACAGATACGCAGTATTTT. It is translated as CASSAGRSTDTQYF. The V and J genes are TRBV9 and TRBJ2-3, with unresolved D. V lost 3 bases, J lost 0 bases, and 8 bases lay in between. Per the germline V gene, CDR1 is SGDLS and CDR2 is YYNGEE. This CDR3 is built from 14 residues.